The TCR beta chain under discussion was sequenced for a study of shared clonotypes between healthy human individuals (dated by TCRdb to 2020 to 2021). Notes on the research overall: Two women and a few men aged 18 to 49 years were included in the cohort. Blood TCR repertoires of about five healthy adults were deeply sequenced to estimate repertoire size and the extent of clonotype sharing between individuals. For each donor, CD4 naive and CD4 memory were each given three plates, CD8 naive was given two plates, and CD8 memory was given one plate. Leukapheresis yielded between about 0.85 and 10 billion PBMCs per donor. Libraries were prepared and TCR repertoires were sequenced by different laboratories using diverse techniques, in order to increase sequencing depth and limit assay-specific biases.

Donors were healthy HIV-negative adults with no recently reported acute infections or vaccinations. Only Caucasian adults living in Nashville, Tennessee, USA were represented among the donors. CD8 memory samples were composed of magnetically selected CD45RO+ cells combined with CCR7-negative CD45RA+ effector memory (TemRA) cells. Blood was obtained by leukapheresis, after which PBMCs were separated by Ficoll-Histopaque density gradient centrifugation and cryopreserved in liquid nitrogen vapor phase. Analytical flow cytometry was used to check the purity and quantity of each magnetically sorted T cell population. Each sorted fraction had its genomic DNA isolated and then quantified by UV absorbance on a Nanodrop 2000c. The germline V gene yields LGHNT for CDR1 and FRNRAP for CDR2. V and J lose 7 bases and 7 bases, and a span of 9 bases separates them. CDR3 length: 11 amino acids, cysteine to phenylalanine. Only the CDR3 part of the read is kept: 33 bases, read in frame from the first base.

Using the deep immunoSEQ assay, multiplex PCR amplified TCR CDR3 regions from genomic DNA. Extracted genomic DNA from each cell subset was distributed evenly across all wells of several immunoSEQ 96-well plates, and each plate was treated as a replicate. For sorted subsets, about 200 ng genomic DNA, equal to about 30,000 T cell genomes, was loaded into each replicate PCR. Purified libraries were measured with a Qubit 3.0 fluorometer, size-checked on a Bioanalyzer 2100, and measured again with the KAPA Library Quantification kit. Every immunoSEQ 96-well plate was sequenced on a dedicated single-read 150-cycle Illumina NextSeq 550 flow cell. As for how the authors treated the data: Because the immunoSEQ output included only junctional sequences and no quality scores, the filtering could not be the same as the filtering used for full-length reads. Sequences were annotated with PyIR, a Python wrapper for IgBLAST v1.9, using IMGT germline references to assign V/J genes and CDR3. Reads were filtered out if the reads had weak V/J assignments (E-value above 1e-6), no CDR3, stop codons, out-of-frame junctions, or ambiguous translated residues. A V3J clonotype was defined by an identical inferred V gene, J gene, and CDR3 amino acid sequence. The percentage overlap between two repertoires was calculated by dividing the number of shared unique clonotypes by the size of the smaller repertoire. RTK rarefaction, the Chao1 estimator, and Recon v2.1 estimates of unobserved clonotypes were used to assess repertoire richness. Generation probabilities were computed with OLGA for all TCRbeta clonotypes obtained by the gDNA method from four donors. Not all clones reach the TCRdb copy of this immuneACCESS table, which keeps in-frame sequences only. Checked studies attribute under half of the gap to unresolved V genes and leave the rest unexplained. The V and J calls and clone size were taken over from that table, and D and trimming were inferred from the DNA. The sample yields some 690,000 clones; about nine tenths were counted once. The ten largest account for 34% of the sample.

To note about this clone: Its antigen remains undetermined. The sample holds no much larger clone one base away, and base qualities are not on file.

General findings and caveats noted by the study authors: Higher generation probabilities were observed for clonotypes shared by all four sorted-subset donors than for non-shared clonotypes. Because the study included only a small number of donors, the genetic and exposure-history diversity represented was limited. Naive subsets generally had larger estimated clonotype richness than memory subsets. Sampling was limited to blood, and TCR repertoires in tissue likely differ from TCR repertoires in blood. Incomplete sequencing was indicated by rarefaction of sorted-subset datasets, despite the large sequencing depth. About 5% of naive CD4, 3.5% of naive CD8, approximately 2% of memory CD4, and 0.35% to 0.4% of memory CD8 clonotypes were shared across a few donors. Based on pairwise subsampling, the degree of clonotype sharing among donors was expected to be affected by sequencing depth.

The TCR was taken from a man in his late teens or twenties in good health. Some clones in this sample may be carry-over from other donors' samples. Material: memory CD8+ T cells from PBMCs. What the cell subset or site label conveys for this sample: CD45RO+ cells pooled with CCR7-negative TemRA cells. The rearrangement combines TRBV12-5 with TRBJ2-3; the D gene identity is not certain. CDR3 reads: CASATPHTQYF. Read as DNA, the sequence is TGTGCTAGTGCCACCCCGCATACGCAGTATTTT. Supplemented by the reference TRBV12-5 and TRBJ2-3 proteins around the CDR3, the complete variable domain is DARVTQTPRHKVTEMGQEVTMRCQPILGHNTVFWYRQTMMQGLELLAYFRNRAPLDDSGMPKDRFSAEMPDATLATLKIQPSEPRDSAVYFCASATPHTQYFGPGTRLTVL.